A single sample is the source of the 21 T cell receptor beta chains below, sequenced in a study of monozygotic twins with inflammatory bowel disease. TCRdb re-called the 5' RACE reads; one entry per CDR3 protein, DNA not given. The sample's table shows about 160,000 distinct CDR3 sequences. Sample: blood. The origin of the receptors is a human donor with ulcerative colitis or Crohn's disease, or a healthy co-twin of an affected twin (not recorded which).

The rearrangement links TRBV15 to TRBJ1-5; as DNA is missing, the TRBD1 call by TCRdb cannot be tested. This CDR3 is 17 amino acids long. CDR1 and CDR2 (germline): LNHNV, YYDKDF (reference sequence). The CDR3: CATSRPTGGLGNQPQHF.

The J gene is TRBJ2-1, the V gene TRBV11-3; TCRdb designates TRBD2, a call that cannot be tested without DNA. This CDR3 spans 16 amino acids. CDR1 and CDR2 (germline): SGHNT, YENEEA. The CDR3 spells CASSVLAGAGMNEQFF.

V is TRBV5-1 and J is TRBJ2-7. The CDR3 sequence is 15 residues long. Germline V lookup: CDR1 SGHRS, CDR2 YFSETQ. This chain's CDR3 is CASSLETGSSYEQYF.

The chain recombines TRBV6-2 or TRBV6-3 with TRBJ2-3; absent DNA, TCRdb's TRBD1 call cannot be checked. The CDR3 has 15 amino acids. The germline V gene encodes CDR1 MNHEY and CDR2 SVGEGT. The CDR3 is CASTIPTGARDTQYF.

The rearrangement joins TRBV11-3 to TRBJ2-1; TCRdb's assignment of TRBD2 cannot be checked, as there is no DNA. The CDR3 has 16 residues. Germline CDR1 and CDR2: SGHNT and YENEEA. The CDR3 sequence: CASSLGTSGRADEQFF.

This sequence joins TRBV27 and TRBJ2-6. This CDR3 spans 16 amino acids. Germline V CDR1 and CDR2: MNHEY, SMNVEV (reference sequence). This CDR3 is CASTHSQGSGANVLTF.

This chain joins TRBV20-1 and TRBJ2-1; TCRdb's D call of TRBD1 is untestable without DNA. The CDR3 spans 15 residues. The germline V gene has CDR1 DFQATT and CDR2 SNEGSKA (reference sequence). CDR3 sequence: CSARVPGRINNEQFF.

The J gene is TRBJ2-1, the V gene TRBV20-1; TCRdb's D call of TRBD2 is untestable without DNA. Per the germline V gene, CDR1 is DFQATT and CDR2 is SNEGSKA (reference sequence). The CDR3 runs to 17 residues. The CDR3 loop reads CSALGTSGPYTYNEQFF.

V is TRBV7-9 and J is TRBJ2-4; TCRdb designates TRBD1, a call that cannot be tested without DNA. The CDR3 covers 16 residues. Germline assignment: CDR1 SEHNR and CDR2 FQNEAQ (reference sequence). CDR3 sequence: CASSFQIRTGENIQYF.

J is TRBJ2-2 and V is TRBV29-1; the D gene TCRdb calls, TRBD2, cannot be checked with no DNA. Germline V lookup: CDR1 SQVTM, CDR2 ANQGSEA. The CDR3 is made up of 17 amino acids. The CDR3 is CSVGLAGGFANTGELFF.

V and J are TRBV4-2 and TRBJ2-7; TCRdb's assignment of TRBD2 cannot be checked, as there is no DNA. Germline lookup yields CDR1 LGHNA and CDR2 YNFKEQ. The CDR3 totals 16 residues. The CDR3: CASSQDLRTSGYEQYF.

The V and J genes are TRBV3-1 and TRBJ2-1; TCRdb outputs TRBD2, but without DNA this stays unchecked. In germline, CDR1 is LGHDT, CDR2 YNNKEL (reference sequence). CDR3 size: 17 residues. The CDR3 region is CASKNGGLAGGVNEQFF.

The chain joins TRBV7-2 to TRBJ2-7; TCRdb proposes TRBD1, but this gene call is untestable without DNA. This CDR3 comprises 16 residues. Germline-derived CDR1 and CDR2 are SGHTA and FQGNSA. The CDR3 sequence: CASSLWGRGAPYEQYF.

V gene TRBV2 combines with J gene TRBJ2-3; TCRdb names TRBD1, which stays unverified in the absence of DNA. CDR3 length: 18 residues. Germline loops: CDR1 SNHLY, CDR2 FYNNEI. The CDR3 loop is CAIREGKGTPSDTDTQYF.

The genes are TRBV29-1 and TRBJ2-2. The CDR3 covers 15 residues. Germline lookup yields CDR1 SQVTM and CDR2 ANQGSEA. The CDR3 loop reads CSVEDDQAVPGELFF.

This chain links TRBV4-2 with TRBJ2-7. Germline V gives CDR1 LGHNA, CDR2 YNFKEQ. The CDR3 is made up of 11 amino acids. Here the CDR3 reads CASSGTYEQYF.

V usage is TRBV11-2 and J usage is TRBJ2-2. The CDR3 totals 13 residues. CDR1 is SGHAT and CDR2 is FQNNGV in the germline V gene. CDR3 amino acids: CASSPTYTGELFF.

V gene TRBV11-2 combines with J gene TRBJ2-2; the D call of TRBD2 rests on TCRdb alone, since no DNA is present to check it. The germline CDR1 and CDR2 sequences are SGHAT and FQNNGV. This CDR3 region has 16 residues. The CDR3: CASSWGGRAGTGELFF.

The gene calls are TRBV19 and TRBJ1-5; TCRdb gives TRBD1 as the D gene, but with no DNA this cannot be confirmed. The CDR3 covers 13 residues. The V gene's germline CDR1 is LNHDA and CDR2 SQIVND (reference sequence). The CDR3 protein is CASRGRGDQPQHF.

The chain uses TRBV7-3 and TRBJ1-2. CDR3 length: 13 amino acids. Germline-derived CDR1 and CDR2 are SGHTA and FQGTGA. CDR3 region: CASSLTGLGGYTF.

This chain connects TRBV18 to TRBJ1-1. The length of the CDR3 is 14 residues. Germline V gene lookup returns CDR1 KGHSH and CDR2 LQKENI. This CDR3 is CASSPQEGHYEAFF.